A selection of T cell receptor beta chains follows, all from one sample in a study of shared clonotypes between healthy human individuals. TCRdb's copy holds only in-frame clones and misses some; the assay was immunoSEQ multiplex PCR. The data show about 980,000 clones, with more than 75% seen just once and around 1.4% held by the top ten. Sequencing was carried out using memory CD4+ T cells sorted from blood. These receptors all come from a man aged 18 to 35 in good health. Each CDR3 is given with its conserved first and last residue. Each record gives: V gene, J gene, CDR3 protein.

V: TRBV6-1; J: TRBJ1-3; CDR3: CASSEAVSSGNTIYF
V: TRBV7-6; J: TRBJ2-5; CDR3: CASSGLQETQYF
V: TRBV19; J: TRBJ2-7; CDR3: CASTGTGRARGTLYEQYF
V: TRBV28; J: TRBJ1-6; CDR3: CASSLWGQGPSPLHF
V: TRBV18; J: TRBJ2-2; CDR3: CASSPPEAAGFTGELFF
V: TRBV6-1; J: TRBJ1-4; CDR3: CASSEGTGGEKLFF
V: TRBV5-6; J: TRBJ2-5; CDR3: CASSTVQETQYF
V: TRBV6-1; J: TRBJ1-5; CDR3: CASSDITGFNQPQHF
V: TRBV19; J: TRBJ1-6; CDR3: CASSIGTGGGNSPLHF
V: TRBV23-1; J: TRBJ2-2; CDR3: CASSHFGKVLPRPNTGELFF
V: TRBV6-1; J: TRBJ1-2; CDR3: CASSEVLQAKRDGYTF
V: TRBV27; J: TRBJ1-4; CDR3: CASSPGSAGRELFF
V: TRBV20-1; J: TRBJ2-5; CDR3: CSASWETQYF
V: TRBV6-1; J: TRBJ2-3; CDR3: CASSDQTGSSQYF
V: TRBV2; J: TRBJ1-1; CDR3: CASSTGGGFEAFF
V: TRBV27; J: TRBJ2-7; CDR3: CASSPTGSYEQYF
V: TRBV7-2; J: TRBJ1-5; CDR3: CARWDKHQPQHF
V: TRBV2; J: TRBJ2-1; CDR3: CASSQERGGYNEQFF
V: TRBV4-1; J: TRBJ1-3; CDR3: CASSQDRGGRSGNTIYF
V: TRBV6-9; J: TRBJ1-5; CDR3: CAATLAGNSNQPQHF
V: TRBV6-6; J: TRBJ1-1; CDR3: CASLETEAFF
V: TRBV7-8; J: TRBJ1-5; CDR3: CASSALGSQPQHF
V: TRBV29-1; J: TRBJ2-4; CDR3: CSVEVGGPRSNIQYF
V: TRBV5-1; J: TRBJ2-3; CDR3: CASNGVSTDTQYF
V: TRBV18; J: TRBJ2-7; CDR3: CASSYDRVEQYF
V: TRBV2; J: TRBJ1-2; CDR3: CASSTGEVWGYTF
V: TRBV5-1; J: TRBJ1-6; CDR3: CASSLTISGDFRYSPLHF
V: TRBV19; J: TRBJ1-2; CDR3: CASSTTGHGYTF
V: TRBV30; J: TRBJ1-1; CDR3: CAWRRRANTEAFF
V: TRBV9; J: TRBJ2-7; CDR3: CASSVGQGPSYGLLF
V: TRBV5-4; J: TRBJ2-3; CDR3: CASRVQGNTDTQYF
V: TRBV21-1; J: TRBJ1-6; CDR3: CASSPRQGSYNSPLHF
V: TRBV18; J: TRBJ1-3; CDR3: CASSRDRPSSGNTIYF
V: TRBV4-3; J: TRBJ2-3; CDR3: CASSVREADTQYF
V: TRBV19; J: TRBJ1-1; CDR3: CASSPESRGREAFF
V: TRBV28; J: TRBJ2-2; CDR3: CASSPGLASGGLLNTGELFF
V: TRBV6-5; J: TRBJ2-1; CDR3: CASSFGQGTYNEQFF
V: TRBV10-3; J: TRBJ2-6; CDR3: CAISDRGRGPGANVLTF
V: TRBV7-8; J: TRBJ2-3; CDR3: CASSFDSTDTQYF
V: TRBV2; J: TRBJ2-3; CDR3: CASRLAGGPQYF
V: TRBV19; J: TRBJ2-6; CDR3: CASSIQGGYSGANVLTF
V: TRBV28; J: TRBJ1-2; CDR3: CASSLTKNRGYTF
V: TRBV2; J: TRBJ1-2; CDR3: CASSPGGAGNYGYTF
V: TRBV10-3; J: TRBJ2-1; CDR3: CAISDHGDNEQFF
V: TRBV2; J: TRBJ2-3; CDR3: CASSRSGSSTDTQYF
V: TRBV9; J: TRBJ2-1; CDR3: CASSVATSGGEQFF
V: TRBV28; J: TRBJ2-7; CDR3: CASSSQGTGVDEQYF
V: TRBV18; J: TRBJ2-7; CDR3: CASSPPAAYEQYF
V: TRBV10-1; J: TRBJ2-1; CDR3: CASSRDRGNEQFF